Each of the 11 T cell receptor beta chains below was sequenced from the same sample in a study of T cells expressing NK-cell markers. TCRdb re-called the 5' RACE reads, yielding one record per CDR3 amino acid sequence without DNA. The data show a few hundred thousand distinct CDR3 sequences, and the top ten clones hold roughly 5.5%. The sequencing input was blood T cells: a sorted CD56 or NKG2C T cell subset, CD4+ or CD8+ T cells, or bulk PBMC T cells (not recorded which). Every receptor here comes from a man aged 18 to 69 in good health.

The CDR3 here is CAISRTGANTEAFF. The chain links TRBV10-3 to TRBJ1-1; with no DNA, the TCRdb D assignment of TRBD1 cannot be verified. This CDR3 contains 14 residues. Per the germline V gene, CDR1 is ENHRY and CDR2 is SYGVKD.

The chain has TRBV6-2 or TRBV6-3 and TRBJ2-2; TCRdb picks TRBD2, but there is no DNA to check that call. The CDR3 is made up of 15 amino acids. From germline, CDR1 is MNHEY and CDR2 SVGEGT. The CDR3 loop is CASSKGGFDTGELFF.

The CDR3: CASSKQHRASNQPQHF. This chain uses TRBV6-5 with TRBJ1-5. The CDR3 length is 16 residues. Germline lookup yields CDR1 MNHEY and CDR2 SVGAGI.

The rearrangement links TRBV18 to TRBJ1-4; TCRdb calls TRBD1, which cannot be checked without DNA. The V gene's germline CDR1 is KGHSH and CDR2 LQKENI. This CDR3 region has 14 residues. This CDR3 is CASSRQGTEEKLFF.

This chain connects TRBV6-2 or TRBV6-3 to TRBJ2-7; the D call of TRBD1 rests on TCRdb alone, since no DNA is present to check it. Germline CDR1 MNHEY, CDR2 SVGEGT. This CDR3 has 17 residues. The chain's CDR3 is CASSRIQGVQVTYEQYF.

The V and J genes are TRBV9 and TRBJ1-4. The germline V gene encodes CDR1 SGDLS and CDR2 YYNGEE. This CDR3 has 15 amino acids. The chain's CDR3 is CASSLSLGKDEKLFF.

J is TRBJ2-7 and V is TRBV5-1. The CDR3 has 11 amino acids. Per the germline V gene, CDR1 is SGHRS and CDR2 is YFSETQ. The CDR3 loop reads CASSSNYEQYF.

The J gene is TRBJ2-2, the V gene TRBV7-9; TCRdb calls TRBD2, which cannot be checked without DNA. Per the germline V gene, CDR1 is SEHNR and CDR2 is FQNEAQ (reference sequence). The CDR3 is 16 amino acids. The CDR3 is CASSSLAGANTGELFF.

The rearrangement joins TRBV5-1 to TRBJ2-7; TCRdb names TRBD2, which stays unverified in the absence of DNA. CDR1 is SGHRS, CDR2 YFSETQ, per germline. The length of the CDR3 is 16 residues. CDR3 sequence: CASSFSGFQAPYEQYF.

The chain links TRBV19 to TRBJ1-5; TCRdb selects TRBD1, and the lack of DNA leaves this call unchecked. Germline CDR1 reads LNHDA; CDR2 reads SQIVND (reference sequence). The CDR3 length is 16 residues. CDR3: CASSISGQGASQPQHF.

The chain couples TRBV15 to TRBJ2-1; TCRdb designates TRBD1, a call that cannot be tested without DNA. The CDR3 extends over 17 amino acids. CDR1 and CDR2 from the germline V gene are LNHNV and YYDKDF (reference sequence). CDR3 sequence: CATSRDRGYRDNNEQFF.